Following are 7 T cell receptor beta chains from one sample sequenced in a study of blood T cell repertoires in COVID-19. Libraries were prepared by immunoSEQ multiplex PCR; TCRdb keeps only in-frame clonotypes and omits some of them. Here the sample spans roughly 300,000 clones, more than 75% being singletons. Input material: PBMCs or T cells enriched from blood (not recorded which). The receptors originated from a woman aged 40 to 55 with acute COVID-19.

The chain recombines TRBV30 with TRBJ2-5, with TRBD1 matching 8 bases. Germline V gives CDR1 GTSNPN, CDR2 SVGIG (reference sequence). The trim removed 3 bases at V and 5 bases at J, leaving 11 bases unmatched. This CDR3 spans 15 amino acids. Here the CDR3 DNA reads TGTGCCTGGAGGCCGGGACAGGCCCCCGGGGAGACCCAGTACTTC. It codes for CAWRPGQAPGETQYF.

V is TRBV2 and J is TRBJ2-1; a possible D gene is TRBD2 (6 bases). Trimming took 5 bases from V and 7 from J, leaving 21 bases between them. The V gene's germline CDR1 is SNHLY and CDR2 FYNNEI. The CDR3 has 16 residues. CDR3 coding DNA: TGTGCCAGCAGTAAAGAAAGGCCGGGAGTGGTTAATGAGCAGTTCTTC. It encodes CASSKERPGVVNEQFF.

This chain uses TRBV6-6 with TRBJ2-7; TRBD1 matches at 10 bases. CDR3 length equals 14 residues. The ends lost 5 bases at V and 4 bases at J; junction bases unmatched: 5. Looked up from germline, CDR1 is MNHNY and CDR2 is SVGAGI (reference sequence). The CDR3 DNA follows: TGTGCCAGCAGTCACCCGGGACAGGGGTACGAGCAGTACTTC. Its protein product is CASSHPGQGYEQYF.

This sequence joins TRBV7-9 and TRBJ1-3, with no clear D. This CDR3 is built from 14 residues. V gave up 5 bases and J gave up 0 bases, with 8 bases separating them. CDR1 SEHNR and CDR2 FQNEAQ come from the germline V gene (reference sequence). In nucleotides, the CDR3 is TGTGCCAGCAGCCCTGCAGTCTCTGGAAACACCATATATTTT. Residues: CASSPAVSGNTIYF.

The chain is built from TRBV7-7 and TRBJ2-3; 9 bases agree with TRBD1. Germline loops: CDR1 SSHAT, CDR2 FNYEAQ (reference sequence). Losses at the gene ends were 6 bases for V and 4 bases for J; bases not matched to a gene: 8. The CDR3 totals 15 residues. CDR3 loop: CASSSGTGRSDTQYF. The CDR3 DNA reads TGTGCCAGCAGTTCCGGGACAGGGAGGTCAGATACGCAGTATTTT.

The chain combines TRBV7-9 with TRBJ1-2; tentative D call: TRBD1 (5 bases). The V end was cut by 1 base, the J end by 4 bases, with 10 bases between. The CDR3 is 14 amino acids. Germline CDR1 reads SEHNR; CDR2 reads FQNEAQ (reference sequence). Written as DNA, the CDR3 is TGTGCCAGCAGCTTAGTTGAAGGGGCCTATGGCTACACCTTC. Translation: CASSLVEGAYGYTF.

The V call is TRBV7-9, the J call TRBJ1-2; D not certain. Trimming took 1 base from V and 6 from J, leaving 15 bases between them. This CDR3 is built from 15 residues. Germline V gene data show CDR1 as SEHNR and CDR2 as FQNEAQ (reference sequence). The DNA for the CDR3 is TGTGCCAGCAGCTTAGACGGTGCCCTGGTTCATGGCTACACCTTC. Residues: CASSLDGALVHGYTF.